This T cell receptor (beta chain) stems from a study of T cell repertoires in cytomegalovirus infection. Germline loops: CDR1 SEHNR, CDR2 FQNEAQ (reference sequence). V lost 5 bases to trimming and J lost 3 bases, with 4 bases between them. The CDR3 is 11 residues long. At least ten counts were recorded for this clonotype. Its antigen is undetermined. General study findings and limits: In two of eight donors, the top clonotype was HLA-C-restricted CMV-specific.

From the reads, TCRdb called clonotypes with MiXCR, one entry per CDR3 protein. The sample lists 310,000 or so distinct CDR3 sequences, roughly 15% occurring once. V is TRBV7-9 and J is TRBJ1-1; no clear D. The TCR was taken from a human donor in good health (CMV status not recorded). Some clones in this sample may be carry-over from other donors' samples. What was sequenced was PBMCs. CDR3 sequence (DNA): TGTGCCAGCAGCCTTTACACTGAAGCTTTCTTT. This codes for CASSLYTEAFF. Supplemented by reference TRBV7-9 and TRBJ1-1, the full variable domain reads DTGVSQNPRHKITKRGQNVTFRCDPISEHNRLYWYRQTLGQGPEFLTYFQNEAQLEKSRLLSDRFSAERPKGSFSTLEIQRTEQGDSAMYLCASSLYTEAFFGQGTRLTVV.